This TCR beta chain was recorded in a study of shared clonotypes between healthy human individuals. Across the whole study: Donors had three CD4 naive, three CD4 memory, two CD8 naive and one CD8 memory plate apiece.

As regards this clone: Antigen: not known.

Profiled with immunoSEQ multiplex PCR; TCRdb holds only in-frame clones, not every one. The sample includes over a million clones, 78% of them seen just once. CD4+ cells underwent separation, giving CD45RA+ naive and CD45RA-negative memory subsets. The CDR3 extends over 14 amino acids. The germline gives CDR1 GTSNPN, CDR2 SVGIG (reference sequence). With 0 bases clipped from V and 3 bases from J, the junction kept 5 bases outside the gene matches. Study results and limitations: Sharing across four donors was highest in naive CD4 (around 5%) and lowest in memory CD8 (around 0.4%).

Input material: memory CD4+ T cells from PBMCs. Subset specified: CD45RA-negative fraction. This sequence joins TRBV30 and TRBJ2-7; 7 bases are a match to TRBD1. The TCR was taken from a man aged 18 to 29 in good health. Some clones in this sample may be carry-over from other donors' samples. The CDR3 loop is CAWSVQGENYEQYF. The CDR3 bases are TGTGCCTGGAGTGTTCAGGGGGAAAACTACGAGCAGTACTTC. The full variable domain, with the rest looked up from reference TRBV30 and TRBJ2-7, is SQTIHQWPATLVQPVGSPLSLECTVEGTSNPNLYWYRQAAGRGLQLLFYSVGIGQISSEVPQNLSASRPQDRQFILSSKKLLLSDSGFYLCAWSVQGENYEQYFGPGTRLTVT.